One sample yielded the 28 T cell receptor beta chains listed below, sequenced in a study of shared clonotypes between healthy human individuals. The repertoire was sequenced with immunoSEQ multiplex PCR; TCRdb's copy has only in-frame clones and lacks some. The table records some 2,500,000 clones, 80% to 95% of them present only once. Sequencing input: naive CD4+ T cells from PBMCs. Subset described: CD45RA+ positively selected. The source of these receptors is a man aged 18 to 30 in good health. Some clones in this sample may be carry-over from other donors' samples.

The chain combines TRBV20-1 with TRBJ2-7; D is perhaps TRBD1 or TRBD2 (5 bases each). Germline CDR1 DFQATT, CDR2 SNEGSKA (reference sequence). This CDR3 is 11 amino acids long. V dropped 6 bases and J dropped 9 bases, with 15 bases sitting between them. The CDR3 DNA reads TGCAGTGCGGGGACGGAATTTGGGCAGTACTTC. Protein: CSAGTEFGQYF.

This clone was detected a few times. The J gene is TRBJ1-5, the V gene TRBV10-3, with no clear D. The V and J ends lost 6 bases and 3 bases respectively, with 15 bases between them. There are 15 residues in the CDR3. Germline V gives CDR1 ENHRY, CDR2 SYGVKD. The CDR3 region is CAISRTGSPNQPQHF. The CDR3 bases are TGTGCCATCAGCCGCACTGGCAGCCCCAATCAGCCCCAGCATTTT.

The chain employs TRBV4-1 and TRBJ2-7; 7 bases fit TRBD1. Trimming took 0 bases from V and 0 from J; bases not matched to a gene: 5. This CDR3 contains 16 residues. From germline, CDR1 is MGHRA and CDR2 YSYEKL. CDR3 sequence reads: CASSQDRDRNSYEQYF. The CDR3 region has the DNA TGCGCCAGCAGCCAAGACCGGGACAGAAACTCCTACGAGCAGTACTTC.

This rearrangement joins TRBV9 to TRBJ2-7; 9 bases align to TRBD2. Germline V gene sequence: CDR1 SGDLS, CDR2 YYNGEE. This CDR3 is built from 14 residues. V dropped 4 bases and J dropped 3; count of bases not matched to a gene: 5. The CDR3: CASSSGTSSYEQYF. The CDR3 DNA sequence: TGTGCCAGCAGCTCCGGGACTAGCAGCTACGAGCAGTACTTC.

The gene calls are TRBV19 and TRBJ2-5; 12 nucleotides align to TRBD2. The germline gives CDR1 LNHDA, CDR2 SQIVND (reference sequence). With V trimmed by 5 bases and J by 5 bases, 6 bases remained unmatched. CDR3 length: 15 residues. Written as DNA, the CDR3 is TGTGCCAGTAGTGGACTAGCGGGATCGGGTGAGACCCAGTACTTC. Translation: CASSGLAGSGETQYF.

The chain joins TRBV28 to TRBJ2-3; either TRBD1 or TRBD2 may fit D (5 bases each). This CDR3 comprises 16 residues. CDR1 and CDR2 from the germline V gene are MDHEN and SYDVKM. The V gene lost 0 bases and the J gene lost 5 bases, with 15 bases spanning the gap. CDR3 sequence (DNA): TGTGCCAGCAGTTTATGGGGGACCTCGGATAAAGATACGCAGTATTTT. Its protein is CASSLWGTSDKDTQYF.

This clone was picked up a small number of times. The chain uses TRBV21-1 and TRBJ1-1. TRBV21-1 is shown as a pseudogene. This CDR3 spans 14 amino acids. CDR3 nucleotide sequence: TGTGCCAGCAGCAAAAGTCCGAGGGACACTGAAGCTTTCTTT. Translation: CASSKSPRDTEAFF.

V gene TRBV6-5 combines with J gene TRBJ2-3, with 14 positions matching TRBD2. This CDR3 comprises 15 residues. V dropped 6 bases and J dropped 4; count of bases not matched to a gene: 3. Germline CDR1 and CDR2: MNHEY and SVGAGI. CDR3 protein: CASRLTSGRADTQYF. CDR3 DNA: TGTGCCAGCAGACTGACTAGCGGGAGGGCAGATACGCAGTATTTT.

This clone was seen more than once but under ten times. V gene TRBV5-6 combines with J gene TRBJ1-3; D is ambiguous. Trimming took off 1 base at V and 0 bases at J, with 11 bases between the two ends. The CDR3 is 16 residues long. Germline loops: CDR1 SGHDT, CDR2 YYEEEE. CDR3 DNA: TGTGCCAGCAGCTTGCGGAAGGACCACTCTGGAAACACCATATATTTT. This gives the protein CASSLRKDHSGNTIYF.

This chain uses TRBV27 with TRBJ2-1, with D possibly called TRBD1 or TRBD2 (5 bases each). V dropped 6 bases and J dropped 6 bases, with 24 bases sitting between them. Germline CDR1 is MNHEY and CDR2 is SMNVEV (reference sequence). CDR3 length: 17 amino acids. The CDR3, as DNA: TGTGCCAGCAGATTAGTGGGACGGATCGGAGCCGGCAATGAGCAGTTCTTC. This sequence encodes CASRLVGRIGAGNEQFF.

In DNA, the CDR3 is TGCAGTGCTTCGGGCCACTATGGCTACACCTTC. Translating it yields CSASGHYGYTF. The rearrangement uses TRBV20-1 and TRBJ1-2; D is unclear. With 5 bases removed from V and 3 bases from J, the gap between germline ends came to 7 bases. CDR1 and CDR2 from the germline V gene are DFQATT and SNEGSKA (reference sequence). The CDR3 runs to 11 residues.

Comment on this clone: Different DNA sequences within this sample yield the same CDR3. The genes are TRBV5-1 and TRBJ2-1, with TRBD2 matching over 10 bases. CDR1 and CDR2 (germline): SGHRS, YFSETQ. The CDR3 spans 14 residues. Trimming took 1 base from V and 7 from J; bases not matched to a gene: 2. The CDR3 coding sequence is TGCGCCAGCAGCTTGCTAGCGGGAGTGAATGAGCAGTTCTTC. Translation: CASSLLAGVNEQFF.

The chain employs TRBV30 and TRBJ2-5, with a possible D match to TRBD1 (5 bases). Trimming stripped 2 bases from V and 4 bases from J, with 11 bases between. Germline-derived CDR1 and CDR2 are GTSNPN and SVGIG (reference sequence). The CDR3 extends over 13 amino acids. CDR3 sequence reads: CAWSFWGGETQYF. CDR3 nucleotides: TGTGCCTGGAGTTTTTGGGGCGGAGAGACCCAGTACTTC.

The CDR3 region is CASNDRHRGAEDEQFF. In DNA, the CDR3 is TGTGCCAGTAACGACAGACATAGGGGGGCCGAGGATGAGCAGTTCTTC. This chain joins TRBV19 and TRBJ2-1; the D gene could be TRBD1 or TRBD2 (6 bases each). The ends were cut back, 7 bases at V and 8 bases at J, with 24 bases in the middle. The CDR3 spans 16 residues. Germline assignment: CDR1 LNHDA and CDR2 SQIVND (reference sequence).

This clone was seen only a few times. V and J are TRBV4-1 and TRBJ1-1; D call uncertain. Trimming removed 1 base at V and 1 base at J, with 7 bases between. Germline lookup yields CDR1 MGHRA and CDR2 YSYEKL. This CDR3 region has 14 residues. The CDR3 DNA follows: TGCGCCAGCAGCCAAGGCGGGCCGAACACTGAAGCTTTCTTT. Its translation is CASSQGGPNTEAFF.

V usage is TRBV6-5 and J usage is TRBJ1-5; D is uncertain. CDR3 length: 15 amino acids. The V end was cut by 8 bases, the J end by 2 bases, with 16 bases between. In germline, CDR1 is MNHEY, CDR2 SVGAGI. The CDR3 bases are TGTGCCAGCGAAGCTCGGGCAGATCGCAATCAGCCCCAGCATTTT. The encoded protein is CASEARADRNQPQHF.

The chain has TRBV4-1 and TRBJ2-3; 9 nucleotides match TRBD2. Germline assignment: CDR1 MGHRA and CDR2 YSYEKL. Trimming cost V 0 bases and J 0 bases; bases outside gene matches: 10. The CDR3 contains 19 residues. CDR3 sequence: CASSQDQGGRGFSTDTQYF. The CDR3 nucleotides read TGCGCCAGCAGCCAAGATCAAGGCGGGAGGGGTTTTAGCACAGATACGCAGTATTTT.

V is TRBV4-3 and J is TRBJ2-5; D is uncertain. Germline V gives CDR1 LGHNA, CDR2 YSLEER. The V end was cut by 2 bases, the J end by 5 bases, with 21 bases between. The CDR3 covers 17 residues. CDR3 loop: CASSQSQPVRGRETQYF. In DNA, the CDR3 is TGCGCCAGCAGCCAATCCCAACCGGTCCGAGGCCGGGAGACCCAGTACTTC.

The chain has TRBV7-2 and TRBJ1-1; D is ambiguous. The length of the CDR3 is 13 residues. The germline V gene has CDR1 SGHTA and CDR2 FQGNSA. The germline V and J ends were trimmed by 3 bases and 4 bases, with 9 bases remaining between them. CDR3 sequence reads: CASSFSFRTEAFF. CDR3 DNA sequence: TGTGCCAGCAGCTTTTCATTTCGCACTGAAGCTTTCTTT.

V usage is TRBV7-2 and J usage is TRBJ1-2, with TRBD1 identical over 8 bases. J gave up 6 bases and V 2 bases, and 5 bases lay outside the gene matches. The germline V gene encodes CDR1 SGHTA and CDR2 FQGNSA. The CDR3 runs to 14 residues. CDR3 loop: CASSLFRGHDGYTF. The CDR3 DNA sequence: TGTGCCAGCAGCTTATTCAGGGGGCACGATGGCTACACCTTC.

This clone has only one observation. The chain uses TRBV7-6 and TRBJ2-2; 13 bases match TRBD2. CDR1 SGHVS and CDR2 FNYEAQ come from the germline V gene. CDR3 size: 14 residues. Trimming removed 6 bases from V and 5 bases from J; junction bases left unmatched: 0. In DNA, the CDR3 is TGTGCCAGCAGGGGACTAGCGGGAACCGGGGAGCTGTTTTTT. It encodes CASRGLAGTGELFF.

This clone came up a few times. V and J are TRBV7-2 and TRBJ1-1; D remains ambiguous. This CDR3 comprises 14 residues. CDR1 and CDR2 (germline): SGHTA, FQGNSA. V was trimmed by 1 base and J by 1 base, leaving 7 bases between them. This CDR3 is CASSLERRNTEAFF. DNA for the CDR3: TGTGCCAGCAGCTTAGAAAGGAGGAACACTGAAGCTTTCTTT. Complete variable domain (other parts from reference TRBV7-2 and TRBJ1-1): GAGVSQSPSNKVTEKGKDVELRCDPISGHTALYWYRQSLGQGLEFLIYFQGNSAPDKSGLPSDRFSAERTGGSVSTLTIQRTQQEDSAVYLCASSLERRNTEAFFGQGTRLTVV.

V usage is TRBV6-5 and J usage is TRBJ2-1; the D is unclear. The CDR3 sequence is 13 residues long. Trimming cost V 6 bases and J 0 bases, with 6 bases left between them. The germline V gene has CDR1 MNHEY and CDR2 SVGAGI. For the CDR3, the DNA is TGTGCCAGCAGCCGGAGCTCCTACAATGAGCAGTTCTTC. As protein: CASSRSSYNEQFF.

The chain has TRBV6-5 and TRBJ2-5; tentative D call: TRBD2 (5 bases). Trimming stripped 7 bases from V and 7 bases from J, with 19 bases between. CDR3 size: 14 residues. Germline V lookup: CDR1 MNHEY, CDR2 SVGAGI. CDR3 amino acids: CASTQSPGFRTQYF. CDR3 DNA: TGTGCCAGCACCCAGAGCCCGGGATTTCGGACCCAGTACTTC.

V usage is TRBV11-3 and J usage is TRBJ2-1; 7 bases are shared with TRBD2. Germline CDR1 reads SGHNT; CDR2 reads YENEEA. With V trimmed by 1 base and J by 8 bases, 5 bases remained unmatched. The CDR3 consists of 14 residues. In nucleotides, the CDR3 is TGTGCCAGCAGCTTAGGAGGGGAGGGCTATGAGCAGTTCTTC. As protein: CASSLGGEGYEQFF.

The chain links TRBV28 to TRBJ1-5, with TRBD1 matching 8 bases. The CDR3 runs to 15 residues. Germline CDR1 MDHEN, CDR2 SYDVKM. The junction had 8 bases not matched to a gene; V was cut back by 3 bases and J by 7 bases. In nucleotides, the CDR3 is TGTGCCAGCAGTTTCCTTCAGGGGGCAGAGCAGCCCCAGCATTTT. Translating gives CASSFLQGAEQPQHF. Looking up the rest from reference TRBV28 and TRBJ1-5 gives the full variable domain: DVKVTQSSRYLVKRTGEKVFLECVQDMDHENMFWYRQDPGLGLRLIYFSYDVKMKEKGDIPEGYSVSREKKERFSLILESASTNQTSMYLCASSFLQGAEQPQHFGDGTRLSIL.

This clone was recorded once. The rearrangement joins TRBV6-5 to TRBJ1-2, with D maybe TRBD1 (6 bases). The CDR3 sequence is 13 residues long. Germline values: CDR1 MNHEY, CDR2 SVGAGI. V lost 2 bases, J lost 5 bases, and 9 bases lay in between. CDR3 nucleotide sequence: TGTGCCAGCAGTTACAATACAGGGTATGGCTACACCTTC. Amino acid sequence: CASSYNTGYGYTF.

J is TRBJ2-6 and V is TRBV7-8; no firm D call. The V end lost 5 bases, the J end lost 1 base, and 9 bases lay between the germline ends. The CDR3 loop spans 15 amino acids. Germline CDR1 and CDR2: SGHVS and FQNEAQ. The CDR3 loop is CASSAMSSGANVLTF. Written as DNA, the CDR3 is TGTGCCAGCAGCGCCATGAGTTCTGGGGCCAACGTCCTGACTTTC.